Each of the 32 T cell receptor beta chains below was sequenced from the same sample in a study of cytomegalovirus exposure and HLA in healthy donors. The primer mix had 60 Vbeta and 13 Jbeta primers. TCRdb's table, derived via immunoSEQ multiplex PCR, lists solely in-frame clones and lacks some. Among 59,000 or so clones listed, more than 70% were seen once. Material: PBMCs. Receptors originate from a man aged 25 to 40 in good health and CMV-seropositive.

The chain couples TRBV9 to TRBJ2-5; unclear D gene. The germline V and J ends were trimmed by 0 bases and 4 bases, with 10 bases remaining between them. The CDR3 runs 14 residues. CDR1 SGDLS and CDR2 YYNGEE come from the germline V gene. DNA of the CDR3: TGTGCCAGCAGCGTAGACCTTTCCGGAGAGACCCAGTACTTC. Protein: CASSVDLSGETQYF.

V is TRBV11-2 and J is TRBJ2-7; D not resolved. V lost 0 bases to trimming and J lost 1 base, with 16 bases between them. Germline values: CDR1 SGHAT, CDR2 FQNNGV. The CDR3 runs 17 residues. The chain's CDR3 is CASSLEGPPHQSYEQYF. DNA of the CDR3: TGTGCCAGCAGCTTAGAGGGCCCGCCTCACCAATCCTACGAGCAGTACTTC.

This chain connects TRBV9 to TRBJ1-2; D unclear. The CDR3 loop spans 13 amino acids. Trimming removed 4 bases from V and 7 bases from J, with 14 bases in between. Germline assignment: CDR1 SGDLS and CDR2 YYNGEE. The CDR3 region is CASSPPGARGYTF. In DNA form, the CDR3 reads TGTGCCAGCAGCCCTCCGGGAGCCCGTGGCTACACCTTC.

The CDR3 is CASSDGTGNTGELFF. CDR3 in DNA: TGTGCCAGCAGTGACGGGACAGGGAACACCGGGGAGCTGTTTTTT. The chain links TRBV6-4 to TRBJ2-2, with 8 nucleotides matching TRBD1. CDR1 and CDR2 from the germline V gene are MRHNA and SNTAGT. CDR3 length: 15 amino acids. V lost 2 bases, J lost 1 base, and 0 bases stayed unmatched.

In its sample, this clone was seen a few times. V is TRBV5-1 and J is TRBJ2-3; D is uncertain. Germline lookup yields CDR1 SGHRS and CDR2 YFSETQ. V lost 0 bases to trimming and J lost 7 bases, with 12 bases between them. The CDR3 is made up of 14 amino acids. The DNA for the CDR3 is TGCGCCAGCAGCTTGGGGCCCCCTCTCAATACGCAGTATTTT. This translates into CASSLGPPLNTQYF.

The chain has TRBV4-1 and TRBJ2-3; 8 bases align to TRBD2. The CDR3 is made up of 16 amino acids. The germline CDR1 and CDR2 sequences are MGHRA and YSYEKL. Trimming at V came to 1 base and at J to 0 bases, leaving 3 bases not matched to a gene. The CDR3 sequence is CASSQGGGGSTDTQYF. In DNA, the CDR3 is TGCGCCAGCAGCCAAGGGGGCGGGGGGAGCACAGATACGCAGTATTTT.

A single count supports this clone. The gene calls are TRBV5-1 and TRBJ1-4; D ambiguous. The germline V gene encodes CDR1 SGHRS and CDR2 YFSETQ. Trimming pared 4 bases from V and 15 bases from J, leaving 22 bases between. The length of the CDR3 is 14 residues. The CDR3 DNA reads TGCGCCAGCAGCCCTAGACCATCCCCGGAGGAGATGTTTTTT. It yields the protein CASSPRPSPEEMFF. Drawing the rest from reference TRBV5-1 and TRBJ1-4, the complete variable domain is KAGVTQTPRYLIKTRGQQVTLSCSPISGHRSVSWYQQTPGQGLQFLFEYFSETQRNKGNFPGRFSGRQFSNSRSEMNVSTLELGDSALYLCASSPRPSPEEMFFGSGTQLSVL.

V and J are TRBV6-5 and TRBJ1-1; D gene unclear. The CDR3 runs 12 residues. The V end lost 5 bases, the J end lost 8 bases, and 12 bases lay between the germline ends. The germline gives CDR1 MNHEY, CDR2 SVGAGI. Here the CDR3 reads CASSEARREAFF. As DNA, the CDR3 is TGTGCCAGCAGTGAAGCGAGGCGGGAAGCTTTCTTT.

The chain's CDR3 is CASSGSSYEQYF. In nucleotides, the CDR3 is TGTGCCAGCAGTGGGAGCTCCTACGAGCAGTACTTC. This rearrangement joins TRBV27 to TRBJ2-7; D is perhaps TRBD2 (5 bases). CDR3 length equals 12 residues. The germline V gene has CDR1 MNHEY and CDR2 SMNVEV (reference sequence). The germline V and J ends were trimmed by 5 bases and 0 bases, with 5 bases remaining between them.

This chain connects TRBV4-3 to TRBJ1-5; 11 bases are shared with TRBD1. CDR1 and CDR2 (germline): LGHNA, YSLEER. Losses at the gene ends were 3 bases for V and 6 bases for J; bases not matched to a gene: 1. The CDR3 length is 14 residues. CDR3 coding DNA: TGCGCCAGCAGCCATGGGACAGGGGGTCAGCCCCAGCATTTT. This codes for CASSHGTGGQPQHF.

The chain uses TRBV2 and TRBJ1-2; D unresolved. The V end lost 6 bases, the J end lost 4 bases, and 9 bases lay between the germline ends. Germline CDR1 is SNHLY and CDR2 is FYNNEI. The CDR3 runs to 12 residues. The CDR3 coding sequence is TGTGCCAGCAGCTTACAGAGCTATGGCTACACCTTC. Protein product: CASSLQSYGYTF.

CDR3 coding DNA: TGTGCCAGCAGTGAAGCGATCGCGGTAGGCACAGATACGCAGTATTTT. Translated: CASSEAIAVGTDTQYF. The chain is built from TRBV6-1 and TRBJ2-3; D not resolved. Germline-derived CDR1 and CDR2 are MNHNS and SASEGT. The CDR3 sequence is 16 residues long. Between the trimmed V and J ends, which lost 0 bases and 1 base, there was a span of 11 bases.

V is TRBV28 and J is TRBJ2-7; 11 nucleotides agree with TRBD2. In germline, CDR1 is MDHEN, CDR2 SYDVKM. J lost 9 bases, V lost 5 bases, and 18 bases had no gene match. This CDR3 is built from 17 residues. The CDR3 reads CASSLTGTSGYLRMQYF. CDR3 nucleotide sequence: TGTGCCAGCAGTCTAACCGGGACTAGCGGCTATTTACGAATGCAGTACTTC.

This clone was observed a single time. The chain joins TRBV28 to TRBJ1-6, with 7 nucleotides matching TRBD1. Trimming at V came to 5 bases and at J to 7 bases, leaving 5 bases not matched to a gene. This CDR3 is 14 amino acids long. Germline V gene sequence: CDR1 MDHEN, CDR2 SYDVKM. The CDR3 nucleotides are TGTGCCAGCAGTCCGGGACAGCAAAATTCACCCCTCCACTTT. Amino acids: CASSPGQQNSPLHF.

This clone was counted a single time. The chain is built from TRBV5-4 and TRBJ1-1; D is perhaps TRBD1 (5 bases). V was shortened by 2 bases and J by 11 bases, with 13 bases between the two germline ends. CDR3 length equals 12 residues. Germline V gene data show CDR1 as SGHNT and CDR2 as YYREEE (reference sequence). The CDR3 here is CASSLGRVGAFF. CDR3 DNA: TGTGCCAGCAGCTTAGGCAGGGTGGGGGCTTTCTTT.

The V call is TRBV7-8, the J call TRBJ1-1; the D gene is possibly TRBD1 (5 bases). Trimming left V 3 bases short and J 7 bases short, with 12 bases between. Germline CDR1 SGHVS, CDR2 FQNEAQ. The CDR3 is 13 residues long. CDR3 region: CASSFQGEVEAFF. Here the CDR3 DNA reads TGTGCCAGCAGCTTTCAAGGGGAAGTTGAAGCTTTCTTT.

This clone was counted once. This rearrangement joins TRBV20-1 to TRBJ1-1; D gene uncertain. Germline CDR1 reads DFQATT; CDR2 reads SNEGSKA (reference sequence). This CDR3 comprises 11 residues. V was pared by 6 bases and J by 11 bases, with 16 bases between. CDR3 in amino acids: CSARRSRFAFF. CDR3 DNA sequence: TGCAGTGCCCGCCGCAGCAGGTTCGCTTTCTTT.

The chain links TRBV28 to TRBJ2-7, with a tentative D call TRBD2 (5 bases). In germline, CDR1 is MDHEN, CDR2 SYDVKM. V dropped 1 base and J dropped 3 bases, with 7 bases sitting between them. The CDR3 runs 13 residues. CDR3 bases: TGTGCCAGCAGTTTATATGGGAGCTACGAGCAGTACTTC. It translates to CASSLYGSYEQYF.

The rearrangement joins TRBV29-1 to TRBJ1-2, with 7 bases lining up with TRBD1. CDR1 and CDR2 (germline): SQVTM, ANQGSEA. CDR3 length equals 14 residues. Losses at the gene ends were 6 bases for V and 6 bases for J; bases not matched to a gene: 13. CDR3 amino acids: CSVYDRVRMNGYTF. The CDR3, as DNA: TGCAGCGTCTACGACAGGGTCAGGATGAATGGCTACACCTTC.

The CDR3 nucleotides are TGTGCCAGCTCGGGACAGGGGGTTCTTTTCTATGGCTACACCTTC. Amino acid sequence: CASSGQGVLFYGYTF. The chain has TRBV27 and TRBJ1-2; TRBD1 matches at 11 bases. CDR3 length: 15 amino acids. Germline V gene sequence: CDR1 MNHEY, CDR2 SMNVEV (reference sequence). The trim removed 8 bases at V and 4 bases at J, leaving 9 bases unmatched.

The chain is built from TRBV4-2 and TRBJ2-5; no firm D call. The closer fit of TRBJ2-7 to the DNA end suggests the J call may be wrong. The CDR3 covers 14 residues. Germline V gene sequence: CDR1 LGHNA, CDR2 YNFKEQ. CDR3 loop: CASSTSFEVREQYF. As DNA, the CDR3 is TGTGCCAGCAGCACCTCATTTGAGGTCCGCGAGCAGTACTTC.

In this sample, this clone turned up once. This chain links TRBV15 with TRBJ2-3; perhaps TRBD2 as D (6 bases). CDR1 is LNHNV, CDR2 YYDKDF, per germline (reference sequence). The CDR3 is 15 amino acids. V was shortened by 7 bases and J by 0 bases, with 14 bases between the two germline ends. Here the CDR3 DNA reads TGTGCCACCACCCACGAACGGGGGAGCACAGATACGCAGTATTTT. This sequence encodes CATTHERGSTDTQYF.

In its sample, this clone was seen a few times. This chain connects TRBV5-6 to TRBJ2-5, with TRBD2 matching over 9 bases. Germline V gene sequence: CDR1 SGHDT, CDR2 YYEEEE. The CDR3 is 14 residues long. V gave up 0 bases and J gave up 4 bases; unmatched junction bases: 1. CDR3 sequence (DNA): TGTGCCAGCAGCTTGGGACTAGCGGTAGAGACCCAGTACTTC. The encoded protein is CASSLGLAVETQYF.

This rearrangement joins TRBV5-6 to TRBJ2-3; maybe TRBD2 (5 bases). The CDR3 extends over 13 amino acids. V was shortened by 4 bases and J by 0 bases, with 6 bases between the two germline ends. In germline, CDR1 is SGHDT, CDR2 YYEEEE. Written as DNA, the CDR3 is TGTGCCAGCAGCCAGCGGAGCACAGATACGCAGTATTTT. This translates into CASSQRSTDTQYF.

This rearrangement joins TRBV19 to TRBJ1-2; D is possibly TRBD1 (6 bases). Germline V gene lookup returns CDR1 LNHDA and CDR2 SQIVND (reference sequence). V lost 1 base, J lost 3 bases, and 12 bases lay in between. The CDR3 length is 15 residues. The CDR3 DNA reads as TGTGCCAGTAGTATAGGGAAGGACAGCTACTATGGCTACACCTTC. This encodes CASSIGKDSYYGYTF.

The J gene is TRBJ2-7, the V gene TRBV10-3, with a weak D call TRBD1 (5 bases). Trimming took 10 bases from V and 2 from J, leaving 15 bases between them. Germline CDR1 and CDR2: ENHRY and SYGVKD. The CDR3 extends over 13 amino acids. The CDR3 DNA is TGTGCCACCAAGCTGACAGACCCCTACGAGCAGTACTTC. Its translation: CATKLTDPYEQYF.

This chain's CDR3 is CSAEPIRDRAFF. CDR3 DNA: TGCAGCGCAGAACCGATCCGGGACAGAGCTTTCTTT. The genes are TRBV29-1 and TRBJ1-1, with TRBD1 matching over 7 bases. The CDR3 has 12 residues. The germline gives CDR1 SQVTM, CDR2 ANQGSEA. Losses at the gene ends were 7 bases for V and 10 bases for J; bases not matched to a gene: 12.

There are a few counts of this clone. CDR3 in amino acids: CATSIQQNSNQPQHF. CDR3 bases: TGTGCCACCAGCATACAGCAAAATAGCAATCAGCCCCAGCATTTT. The chain has TRBV15 and TRBJ1-5; no firm D call. The germline V gene has CDR1 LNHNV and CDR2 YYDKDF (reference sequence). The germline V and J ends were trimmed by 4 bases and 0 bases, with 10 bases remaining between them. The CDR3 has 15 amino acids.

This rearrangement joins TRBV7-9 to TRBJ1-1, with 9 bases lining up with TRBD1. Per the germline V gene, CDR1 is SEHNR and CDR2 is FQNEAQ (reference sequence). This CDR3 is 16 amino acids long. With V trimmed by 4 bases and J by 3 bases, 9 bases remained unmatched. The CDR3 bases are TGTGCCAGCAGCTCCCGGACAGGGGCGGTGGACACTGAAGCTTTCTTT. Translated, it gives CASSSRTGAVDTEAFF. Full variable domain (remainder filled in from reference TRBV7-9 and TRBJ1-1): DTGVSQNPRHKITKRGQNVTFRCDPISEHNRLYWYRQTLGQGPEFLTYFQNEAQLEKSRLLSDRFSAERPKGSFSTLEIQRTEQGDSAMYLCASSSRTGAVDTEAFFGQGTRLTVV.

This clone was picked up a small number of times. This chain links TRBV7-9 with TRBJ1-5, with D possibly matching TRBD1 (6 bases). The germline V and J ends were trimmed by 3 bases and 5 bases, with 11 bases remaining between them. The CDR3 loop spans 14 amino acids. Germline V CDR1 and CDR2: SEHNR, FQNEAQ (reference sequence). CDR3: CASSLQGFDQPQHF. DNA for the CDR3: TGTGCCAGCAGCTTGCAGGGGTTTGATCAGCCCCAGCATTTT.

The chain is built from TRBV10-1 and TRBJ2-7; 10 nucleotides align to TRBD1. J lost 3 bases, V lost 10 bases, and 30 bases had no gene match. The germline CDR1 and CDR2 sequences are WNHNN and SYGVQD (reference sequence). CDR3 length equals 21 residues. DNA of the CDR3: TGCGCCACCTTGGGACTGGGGGTAACATTGTGGGGACAGGGGTGCGGCTACGAGCAGTACTTC. Amino acid sequence: CATLGLGVTLWGQGCGYEQYF.

The CDR3 spells CASSPGKGGADNSPLHF. CDR3 in DNA: TGTGCCAGCTCACCTGGTAAAGGGGGCGCGGATAATTCACCCCTCCACTTT. The chain combines TRBV18 with TRBJ1-6; TRBD1 matches at 7 bases. The CDR3 has 17 amino acids. From germline, CDR1 is KGHSH and CDR2 LQKENI. The J segment lost 5 bases and the V segment lost 3 bases, leaving 10 bases of the junction unmatched.